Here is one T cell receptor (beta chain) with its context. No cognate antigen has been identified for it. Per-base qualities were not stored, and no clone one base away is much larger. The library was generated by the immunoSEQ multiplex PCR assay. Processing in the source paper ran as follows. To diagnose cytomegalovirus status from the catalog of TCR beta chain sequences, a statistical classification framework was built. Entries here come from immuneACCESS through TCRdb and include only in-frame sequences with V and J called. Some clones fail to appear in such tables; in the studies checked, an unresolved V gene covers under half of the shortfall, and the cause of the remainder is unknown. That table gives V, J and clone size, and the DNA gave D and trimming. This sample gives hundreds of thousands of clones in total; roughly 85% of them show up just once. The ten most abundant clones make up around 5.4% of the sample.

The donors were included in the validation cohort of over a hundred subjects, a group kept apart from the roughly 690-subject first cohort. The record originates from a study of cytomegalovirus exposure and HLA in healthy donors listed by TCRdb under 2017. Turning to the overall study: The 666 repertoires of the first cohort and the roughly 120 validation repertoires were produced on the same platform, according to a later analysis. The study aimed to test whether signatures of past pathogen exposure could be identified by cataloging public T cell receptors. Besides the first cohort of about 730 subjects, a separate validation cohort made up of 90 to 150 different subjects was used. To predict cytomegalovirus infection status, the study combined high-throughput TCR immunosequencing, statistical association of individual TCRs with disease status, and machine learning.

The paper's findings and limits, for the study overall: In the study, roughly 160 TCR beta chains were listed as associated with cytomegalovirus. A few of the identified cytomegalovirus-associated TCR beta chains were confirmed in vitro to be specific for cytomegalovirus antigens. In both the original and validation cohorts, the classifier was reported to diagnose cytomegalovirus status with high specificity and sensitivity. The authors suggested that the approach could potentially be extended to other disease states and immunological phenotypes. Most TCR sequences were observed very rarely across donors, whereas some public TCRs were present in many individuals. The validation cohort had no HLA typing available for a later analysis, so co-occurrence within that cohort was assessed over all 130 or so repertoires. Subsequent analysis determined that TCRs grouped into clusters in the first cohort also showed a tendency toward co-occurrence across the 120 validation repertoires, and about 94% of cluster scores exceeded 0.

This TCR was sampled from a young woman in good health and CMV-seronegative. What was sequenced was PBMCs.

The DNA sequence reads TGTGCCAGCAGCCGGACAGGGTGGGAAGGCTACACCTTC. It specifies CASSRTGWEGYTF. The chain is assembled from TRBV6-6 and TRBJ1-2; TRBD1 lines up with 8 middle nucleotides. V is trimmed back by 6 bases and J by 8 bases, and the junction contains 8 bases that no gene match accounts for. The CDR3 measures 13 amino acids from cysteine to phenylalanine. Only the CDR3 portion is preserved as DNA: 39 bases, with reading frame beginning at the first base. CDR1 and CDR2, looked up from the germline V gene (reference sequence), are MNHNY and SVGAGI.